Listed below are T cell receptor beta chains from one sample, sequenced in a study of T cells in Graves' hyperthyroidism and ophthalmopathy. From the multiplex PCR reads, TCRdb called clonotypes with MiXCR, one entry per CDR3 protein. The data contain about 690,000 distinct CDR3 sequences, approximately 15% of them singletons. What was sequenced was blood. The receptor source for this set is a man over 45 with Graves' hyperthyroidism. CDR3s include the opening cysteine and the closing phenylalanine or tryptophan. D genes are given only for firm matches. For some rows the clone size is stated as once, few or many, or as a class when expanded; others skip it.

j_call v_call clone_size d_call cdr3_nt cdr3_aa
TRBJ1-1 TRBV30 many TRBD1 TGTGCCTGGGAGACAGGGGGCACTGAAGCTTTCTTT CAWETGGTEAFF
TRBJ2-3 TRBV7-2 many NA TGTGCCAGCAGCTTAGTCAGCCCAGATACGCAGTATTTT CASSLVSPDTQYF
TRBJ2-4 TRBV4-1 NA TRBD2 TGCGCCAGCAGCCACCCGGGGGGACTAGCTGGGCGGAAAGCCAAAAACATTCAGTACTTC CASSHPGGLAGRKAKNIQYF
TRBJ2-7 TRBV19 few NA TGTGCCAGTAGTATAGACGCAGGGATTAACGAGCAGTACTTC CASSIDAGINEQYF
TRBJ2-7 TRBV20-1 NA NA TGCAGTGCTAGACCAGTCGACAGGTCCTTAGGGGAGCAGTACTTC CSARPVDRSLGEQYF
TRBJ2-3 TRBV29-1 many TRBD2 TGCAGCGTTTCCCCCGGGGCTAGCGGAGGGAGGGATACGCAGTATTTT CSVSPGASGGRDTQYF
TRBJ2-1 TRBV12-5 many NA TGTGCTAGTGGTTTGGCAGGGGGGGGAGAGTATGAGCAGTTCTTC CASGLAGGGEYEQFF
TRBJ1-2 TRBV5-5 NA NA TGTGCCAGCACCGAACAACCCGGGACAAACTATGGCTACACCTTC CASTEQPGTNYGYTF
TRBJ2-1 TRBV30 many NA TGTGCCTCCGAGGACGGGCCACACAATGAGCAGTTCTTC CASEDGPHNEQFF
TRBJ2-2 TRBV19 NA TRBD1 TGTGCCAGTAGTGGGACAGGGGGGATGACCGGGGAGCTGTTTTTT CASSGTGGMTGELFF
TRBJ2-1 TRBV27 NA NA TGTGCCAGCCTCGGATGGGCGGGTCGGTCCTACAATGAGCAGTTCTTC CASLGWAGRSYNEQFF
TRBJ2-7 TRBV10-3 many NA TGTGCCATCAGTGAGTCACAAGGCGAGCAGTACTTC CAISESQGEQYF
TRBJ2-1 TRBV7-3 NA NA TGTGCCAGCAGCAAAGGGGTCAATGAGCAGTTCTTC CASSKGVNEQFF
TRBJ2-5 TRBV12-3/TRBV12-4 many TRBD2 TGTGCCAGCAGTCCCCCCCGGGGGACTAGCGGCCAAGAGACCCAGTACTTC CASSPPRGTSGQETQYF
TRBJ2-6 TRBV5-1 few NA TGCGCCAGCAGCTTGTACCAGAGCTCTGGGGCCAACGTCCTGACTTTC CASSLYQSSGANVLTF
TRBJ2-1 TRBV5-4 few NA TGTGCCAGCAGCGAGTCAGGCGTAAGCTCCTACAATGAGCAGTTCTTC CASSESGVSSYNEQFF
TRBJ2-1 TRBV15 few NA TGTGCCACCGATCCTTACGTCTTAGTGGTGATCTATGAGCAGTTCTTC CATDPYVLVVIYEQFF
TRBJ2-4 TRBV18 few TRBD2 TGTGCCAGCTCACGTCCGGGGGGTTCCAATGGAAACATTCAGTACTTC CASSRPGGSNGNIQYF
TRBJ2-5 TRBV3-1 many TRBD2 TGTGCCAGCAGCCAACCCACTAGCGGGAGGTCACAGGAGACCCAGTACTTC CASSQPTSGRSQETQYF
TRBJ1-4 TRBV27 few TRBD1 TGTGCCAGCAGTCCGGGACAGTTTGAAAAACTGTTTTTT CASSPGQFEKLFF
TRBJ2-7 TRBV11-3 many NA TGTGCCAGCAGCTTAAGGGCCTCCTACGAGCAGTACTTC CASSLRASYEQYF
TRBJ1-1 TRBV30 many NA TGTGCCTGGGGTTATCGGAACAGGGTGAACACTGAAGCTTTCTTT CAWGYRNRVNTEAFF
TRBJ2-7 TRBV6-1 NA NA TGTGCCAGCAGTTTTCGGCAGGGGGGGGACGAGCAGTACTTC CASSFRQGGDEQYF
TRBJ2-7 TRBV20-1 many NA TGCAGTGCTAGTTCGGAGTACGAGCAGTACTTC CSASSEYEQYF
TRBJ2-2 TRBV7-8 NA NA TGTGCCAGCAGCTTAGTTGGGGGGCTCACCGGGGAGCTGTTTTTT CASSLVGGLTGELFF
TRBJ2-2 TRBV20-1 many TRBD1 TGCAGTGCGGACCCCGGGACAGGGGTAACCGGGGAGCTGTTTTTT CSADPGTGVTGELFF
TRBJ2-3 TRBV4-3 few TRBD1 TGCGCCAGCAGCCCGGACAGGATAGATACGCAGTATTTT CASSPDRIDTQYF
TRBJ2-5 TRBV7-9 many TRBD2 TGTGCCAGCAGCTTAGGGACTGGCGGGAGTGGAGAGACCCAGTACTTC CASSLGTGGSGETQYF
TRBJ1-2 TRBV3-1 many TRBD1 TGTGCCAGCAGCCCTAGGACAGGGCTGGGCTACACCTTC CASSPRTGLGYTF
TRBJ2-5 TRBV28 many NA TGTGCCAGCAGTCCAACCCCCGAGCGGACCCAGTACTTC CASSPTPERTQYF
TRBJ1-4 TRBV7-2 many TRBD1 TGTGCCAGCAGTCTACAGGGGGCGGGTGAAAAACTGTTTTTT CASSLQGAGEKLFF
TRBJ2-1 TRBV7-8 many NA TGTGCCAGCAGCTACAGGGCTAGCGAGCAGTTCTTC CASSYRASEQFF
TRBJ1-2 TRBV2 NA TRBD1 TGTGCCAGCAGTGAAGCGCTGGGCAGGGGGAGCTATGGCTACACCTTC CASSEALGRGSYGYTF
TRBJ1-6 TRBV6-2/TRBV6-3 many TRBD1 TGTGCCAGCAGTCCCCCGGGACAGTGGAATGGAGGTTCACCCCTCCACTTT CASSPPGQWNGGSPLHF
TRBJ2-3 TRBV3-1 NA NA TGTGCCAGCAGCCAAGATAAGGGAACTAGCACAGATACGCAGTATTTT CASSQDKGTSTDTQYF
TRBJ2-2 TRBV2 few TRBD1 TGTGCCAGTTCTACCCGGGGACAGGGAACCGGGGAGCTGTTTTTT CASSTRGQGTGELFF
TRBJ2-3 TRBV7-3 few TRBD1 TGTGCCAGCAGCTTAAACGGACAGGGTTCAGATACGCAGTATTTT CASSLNGQGSDTQYF
TRBJ2-4 TRBV6-1 NA NA TGTGCCAGCAGTGAACAGGGGCTAGCCAAAAACATTCAGTACTTC CASSEQGLAKNIQYF
TRBJ1-1 TRBV19 NA TRBD1 TGTGCCAGTAGTCTGAGAGGGGGCACAGCTTTCTTT CASSLRGGTAFF
TRBJ2-3 TRBV7-2 few TRBD1 TGTGCCAGCAGCTTGGCCCGGGACAGGGGCGCAGATACGCAGTATTTT CASSLARDRGADTQYF
TRBJ2-5 TRBV6-4 NA NA TGTGCCAGCAGGGACACAGGGAGCCAAGAGACCCAGTACTTC CASRDTGSQETQYF
TRBJ2-2 TRBV5-1 many TRBD2 TGCGCCAGCAGCCCCCCCCTAGCGGCAAACACCGGGGAGCTGTTTTTT CASSPPLAANTGELFF
TRBJ2-7 TRBV2 few NA TGTGCCAGCAGTGAAGCGCGGTCTGGCGGGCATACCCATTACGAGCAGTACTTC CASSEARSGGHTHYEQYF
TRBJ1-1 TRBV19 NA NA TGTGCCAGTAGTAAACGACTAGCGGACACTGAAGCTTTCTTT CASSKRLADTEAFF
TRBJ2-5 TRBV30 many NA TGTGCCTGGAGTCTGGGAGAGACCCAGTACTTC CAWSLGETQYF
TRBJ2-5 TRBV28 few TRBD2 TGTGCCAGCAAGGCTAGCGGGACTGAAGAGACCCAGTACTTC CASKASGTEETQYF
TRBJ2-2 TRBV2 many NA TGTGCCAGCAGTGAGAGAGACACATACACCGGGGAGCTGTTTTTT CASSERDTYTGELFF
TRBJ2-2 TRBV5-1 few TRBD2 TGCGCCAGCAGCAGCGGGGTTAGGAACGGGGAGCTGTTTTTT CASSSGVRNGELFF
TRBJ2-5 TRBV18 NA NA TGTGCCAGCTCACCCCCCGACGAAGAGACCCAGTACTTC CASSPPDEETQYF
TRBJ2-4 TRBV20-1 NA TRBD1 TGCAGTGCTAGAGAAATGACAGGGCGGAACAGTCAGTACTTC CSAREMTGRNSQYF
TRBJ2-7 TRBV28 few TRBD1 TGTGCCAGCAGTTTCGTGGAGGCACCCTCAGGACAGGGCGGATACGAGCAGTACTTC CASSFVEAPSGQGGYEQYF
TRBJ1-6 TRBV5-1 NA NA TGCGCCAGCAGCTTGGCCGGTCAGTCTAATTCACCCCTCCACTTT CASSLAGQSNSPLHF
TRBJ2-7 TRBV20-1 NA NA TGCAGTGCTAGACGATCGGGCGGTGCCTCCTACGAGCAGTACTTC CSARRSGGASYEQYF
TRBJ2-5 TRBV6-1 many NA TGTGCCAGCAGTGATTATTTCCCGGGACTCGGAGAGACCCAGTACTTC CASSDYFPGLGETQYF
TRBJ1-2 TRBV11-1 many TRBD1 TGTGCCAGCAGCCCAACACGGACGACAGGGATCTATGGCTACACCTTC CASSPTRTTGIYGYTF